A selection of T cell receptor beta chains follows, all from one sample in a study of cytomegalovirus exposure and HLA in healthy donors. Sequencing was performed with immunoSEQ multiplex PCR; in TCRdb, only in-frame clones are kept and a portion is missing. This sample's clone table lists around 100,000 clones. The sample taken for sequencing was PBMCs. The receptor set was obtained from a middle-aged man in good health and CMV-seronegative. The CDR3 runs from the conserved cysteine through the conserved F or W. The D gene is left open where the match is weak.

d_call j_call v_call cdr3_nt cdr3_aa
. TRBJ1-4 TRBV5-6 TGTGCCAGCAGCTCCCCGAGGGGGGGGCGGGGGACTGAAAAACTGTTTTTT CASSSPRGGRGTEKLFF
TRBD1 TRBJ1-1 TRBV11-2 TGTGCCAGCAGCCCCAGACAGGGGGCCACTGAAGCTTTCTTT CASSPRQGATEAFF
TRBD1 TRBJ1-2 TRBV6-1 TGTGCCAGCAGTGAAGGGAGGATGATCGGGACAGGGTCCAATGGCTACACCTTC CASSEGRMIGTGSNGYTF
. TRBJ2-5 TRBV7-8 TGTGCCAGCAGCTTAATCAGGTCCCTTAGAGAGACCCAGTACTTC CASSLIRSLRETQYF
TRBD1 TRBJ2-7 TRBV11-2 TGTGCCAGCAACCAGATCCGGGACAGGGGCAACGAGCAGTACTTC CASNQIRDRGNEQYF
TRBD1 TRBJ2-5 TRBV9 TGTGCCAGCAGCGTTCAGGGGGCGTTAGAGACCCAGTACTTC CASSVQGALETQYF
TRBD1 TRBJ2-7 TRBV6-1 TGTGCCAGCAGATCCGACAGGGGGTCCCTCTACGAGCAGTACTTC CASRSDRGSLYEQYF
TRBD1 TRBJ2-7 TRBV10-3 TGTGCCATCAGTGAGTCCTACAGGGGGCCAACCTCCTACGAGCAGTACTTC CAISESYRGPTSYEQYF
. TRBJ1-3 TRBV7-8 TGTGCCAGCAGCCGACAAGTCTCTGGAAACACCATATATTTT CASSRQVSGNTIYF
. TRBJ1-1 TRBV6-1 TGTGCCAGCAGGCAGGGATATGGTCCTGAAGCTTTCTTT CASRQGYGPEAFF
TRBD2 TRBJ2-5 TRBV6-5 TGTGCCAGCAGTCCGGGACTAGCGGGAGGAGAGACCCAGTACTTC CASSPGLAGGETQYF
. TRBJ1-1 TRBV9 TGTGCCAGCAGCGTCTCAGGGCGTTTGAACACTGAAGCTTTCTTT CASSVSGRLNTEAFF
. TRBJ1-3 TRBV18 TGTGCCAGCTCACCACTTGCGGGAAGAGGAAACACCATATATTTT CASSPLAGRGNTIYF
TRBD2 TRBJ2-3 TRBV14 TGTGCCAGCAGCCAAGATGGGGTAGCGGGGGGTAGAGAATTGTCAGATACGCAGTATTTT CASSQDGVAGGRELSDTQYF
TRBD1 TRBJ1-5 TRBV19 TGTGCCAGTACCTCCGGGACAGCGGTCGATCAGCCCCAGCATTTT CASTSGTAVDQPQHF
. TRBJ1-2 TRBV11-2 TGTGCCAGCAGCTTGATGGGCGACTATGGCTACACCTTC CASSLMGDYGYTF
TRBD1 TRBJ2-7 TRBV6-1 TGTGCCAGCAGTGTGGGACAGAGCTCCTACGAGCAGTACTTC CASSVGQSSYEQYF
TRBD1 TRBJ1-2 TRBV18 TGTGCCAGCTCACCACCGGGACAGGGGACATATGGCTACACCTTC CASSPPGQGTYGYTF
. TRBJ1-2 TRBV30 TGTGCCTGGACCCCAGGGGCATCGGGCTACACCTTC CAWTPGASGYTF
. TRBJ2-1 TRBV30 TGTGCCTGGAGTGGGGACTTTCTCGTGGGTGAGCAGTTCTTC CAWSGDFLVGEQFF
. TRBJ2-5 TRBV7-2 TGTGCCAGCAGCTTAGGTTTAATTTTTGCGGTCCAAGAGACCCAGTACTTC CASSLGLIFAVQETQYF
. TRBJ2-7 TRBV7-8 TGTGCCAGCAGCTTAACAGTCACGAGCGAGCAGTACTTC CASSLTVTSEQYF
TRBD2 TRBJ2-3 TRBV19 TGTGCCAGTAGTACCCCGGGACTAGCGGGGGCAGATACGCAGTATTTT CASSTPGLAGADTQYF
TRBD1 TRBJ1-6 TRBV5-6 TGTGCCAGCAGCTTCGGACAGGGCAGCAATTCACCCCTCCACTTT CASSFGQGSNSPLHF
TRBD2 TRBJ2-1 TRBV29-1 TGCAGCGTTGAAGTGAGGATGGGACTAGCGGGAGAATGGGGGAACAATGAGCAGTTCTTC CSVEVRMGLAGEWGNNEQFF
. TRBJ2-3 TRBV9 TGTGCCAGCAGCGTAATGCCAGGTAGCACAGATACGCAGTATTTT CASSVMPGSTDTQYF
TRBD1 TRBJ2-1 TRBV18 TGTGCCAGCTCACCCGGACAGGGGAACAATGAGCAGTTCTTC CASSPGQGNNEQFF
. TRBJ2-2 TRBV5-1 TGCGCCAGCAGCAAACAGGGGAACACCGGGGAGCTGTTTTTT CASSKQGNTGELFF
TRBD2 TRBJ2-7 TRBV5-1 TGCGCCAGCAGCTCGGGACTAGCGGGTTTAAGCTCCTACGAGCAGTACTTC CASSSGLAGLSSYEQYF
. TRBJ1-1 TRBV5-8 TGTGCCAGCAGCGCAACCGGACACACTTACGGGACTGAAGCTTTCTTT CASSATGHTYGTEAFF
TRBD1 TRBJ2-2 TRBV6-1 TGTGCCAGCAGTGGAATACAGGGGAGAGGCGTGGAGCTGTTTTTT CASSGIQGRGVELFF
TRBD2 TRBJ2-1 TRBV18 TGTGCCAGCTCACCAATCAGCGGGGCCTCGGGTGAGCAGTTCTTC CASSPISGASGEQFF
TRBD2 TRBJ2-3 TRBV6-5 TGTGCCACCCGGGGCTGGCGGGAGGGGGCAGATACGCAGTATTTT CATRGWREGADTQYF
TRBD2 TRBJ2-3 TRBV7-9 TGTGCCAGCAGCTTAGGATTCGCTAGCGGAACCTCTAGCACAGATACGCAGTATTTT CASSLGFASGTSSTDTQYF
. TRBJ2-1 TRBV5-8 TGTGCCAGCACGGGTAGGGGAAACAATGAGCAGTTCTTC CASTGRGNNEQFF
TRBD1 TRBJ1-4 TRBV5-1 TGCGCCAGCAGCCTAGGGACAGGGGGCGGTGAAAAACTGTTTTTT CASSLGTGGGEKLFF
. TRBJ1-1 TRBV4-2 TGTGCCAGCAGCCAAGGGAGTACCATGAACACTGAAGCTTTCTTT CASSQGSTMNTEAFF
TRBD1 TRBJ2-7 TRBV9 TGTGCCAGCAGCGTAGGGACAGGACCTTCCTACGAGCAGTACTTC CASSVGTGPSYEQYF
. TRBJ2-1 TRBV7-6 TGTGCCAGCAGCTTAAGCTACTACAATGAGCAGTTCTTC CASSLSYYNEQFF
. TRBJ2-5 TRBV11-3 TGTGCCAGCAGCTTAGATGGTTGGGGGCCCAGGGAGACCCAGTACTTC CASSLDGWGPRETQYF
. TRBJ2-1 TRBV18 TGTGCCAGCTCGCCCGGGACAACGGAAAATGAGCAGTTCTTC CASSPGTTENEQFF
. TRBJ2-7 TRBV5-1 TGCGCCAGCAGCGATGGGGGGGGCTCCTATTACGAGCAGTACTTC CASSDGGGSYYEQYF
TRBD1 TRBJ1-1 TRBV9 TGTGCCAGCAGCGCCCAGGGGGCAGGAGGGAACACTGAAGCTTTCTTT CASSAQGAGGNTEAFF
. TRBJ2-7 TRBV2 TGTGCCAGCATATCCCGAGGCGGGGTAGGCGAGCAGTACTTC CASISRGGVGEQYF
TRBD1 TRBJ2-5 TRBV5-1 TGCGCCAGCGGCTTGGCCCCGACAGGGGGGTTCCTAGAGACCCAGTACTTC CASGLAPTGGFLETQYF
TRBD2 TRBJ2-5 TRBV11-3 TGTGCCAGCAGCCACGGGACTAGCGGGGAAGGAGAGACCCAGTACTTC CASSHGTSGEGETQYF
TRBD1 TRBJ1-2 TRBV5-1 TGCGCCAGCAGCTTGACGACAGGGGGTGACTATGGCTACACCTTC CASSLTTGGDYGYTF
. TRBJ2-1 TRBV7-9 TGTGCCAGCAGCTTACAAGACAGAGAGCAGTTCTTC CASSLQDREQFF
. TRBJ2-1 TRBV6-5 TGTGCCAGCAGTTTGAGACGCGGGGCCTCCTACAATGAGCAGTTCTTC CASSLRRGASYNEQFF
TRBD1 TRBJ2-7 TRBV28 TGTGCCAGCAGAGCGGACAGGGGGAGATATTTTAATTACGAGCAGTACTTC CASRADRGRYFNYEQYF
TRBD1 TRBJ2-2 TRBV6-6 TGTGCCAGCATCACAGGACAGGGGACCGGGGAGCTGTTTTTT CASITGQGTGELFF